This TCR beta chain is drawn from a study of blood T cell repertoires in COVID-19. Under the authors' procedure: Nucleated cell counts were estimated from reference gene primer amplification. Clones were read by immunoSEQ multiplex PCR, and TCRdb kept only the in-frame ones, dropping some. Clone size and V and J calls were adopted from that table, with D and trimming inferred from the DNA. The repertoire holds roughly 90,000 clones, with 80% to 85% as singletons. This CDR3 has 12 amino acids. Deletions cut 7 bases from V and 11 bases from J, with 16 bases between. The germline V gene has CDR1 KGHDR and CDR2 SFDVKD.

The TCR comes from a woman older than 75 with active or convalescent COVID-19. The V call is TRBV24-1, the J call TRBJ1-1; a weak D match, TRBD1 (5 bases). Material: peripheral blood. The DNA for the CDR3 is TGTGCCACCAGGGGCCAACAGGATCGGGCTTTCTTT. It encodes CATRGQQDRAFF.